The TCR beta chain under discussion was sequenced for a study of TIL therapy for anti-PD-1-resistant metastatic lung cancer. Study in general: Patients then received nivolumab; progressors got lymphodepletion, TIL and IL-2.

Comment on this clone: Its antigen is undetermined.

Per the germline V gene, CDR1 is SNHLY and CDR2 is FYNNEI. CDR3 length: 15 amino acids. The germline V and J ends were trimmed by 1 base and 0 bases, with 9 bases remaining between them. Indicated time point: pre-treatment sample, taken before nivolumab and TIL therapy. Whole-study results and caveats: Patients were highly selected, enriched for treatment-naive, never-smoker and oncogene-addicted cases.

The libraries were made with immunoSEQ v3. Survey-level samples got 1.5 million to 2.5 million read pairs; deep-level samples got about 4.5-6.5 million. Generated by immunoSEQ multiplex PCR, the TCRdb table keeps only in-frame clones and is missing some. The sample includes under 70,000 clones, about nine tenths of them seen just once. V and J are TRBV2 and TRBJ1-2; a possible D gene is TRBD1 (5 bases). This clonotype was sampled from a person between 25 and 79 years old with non-small cell lung cancer. This specimen was blood, taken at baseline. This chain's CDR3 is CASSEEGLTNYGYTF. DNA of the CDR3: TGTGCCAGCAGTGAAGAGGGGCTGACTAACTATGGCTACACCTTC.